The source of this T cell receptor beta chain is a study of cytomegalovirus exposure and HLA in healthy donors. At the level of the study: A data release that came early held 80 million to 95 million unique TCRs from HLA-typed donors. General observations from the study: Most of the TCR beta V segments (in an earlier analysis) were productive either about 87% or about 30% of the time.

This clone showed up just once. Its antigen is not known. The PCR used 60 Vbeta and 13 Jbeta primers. Sequencing was performed with immunoSEQ multiplex PCR; in TCRdb, only in-frame clones are kept and a portion is missing. The data contain roughly 80,000 clones, 60% to 80% of them singletons. Germline V gene data show CDR1 as SGHNT and CDR2 as YYREEE (reference sequence). V trimming: 1 base; J trimming: 3 bases; junction bases outside the gene matches: 8. This CDR3 contains 16 residues. V usage is TRBV5-4 and J usage is TRBJ1-1; TRBD1 matches 8 bases. The source material was PBMCs. The receptor comes from a woman aged 40 to 50 in good health and CMV-seronegative. The CDR3 DNA sequence: TGTGCCAGCAGCTTGTCAGGGGGCGAATGGTACACTGAAGCTTTCTTT. Amino acid sequence: CASSLSGGEWYTEAFF.